This T cell receptor (beta chain) came from a study of CD4 T cells in relation to SARS-CoV-2 and coronaviruses. On the study more broadly: Median patient age was approximately 38 years, spanning 21 to 72 years. Shared crossreactive spike epitopes were mapped to their HLA restriction. General study findings and limits: Pre-pandemic and post-infection samples never came from the same donor.

Uncultured naive and memory CD4+ T cells supplied DNA for deep TCR-beta sequencing. The protocol was immunoSEQ multiplex PCR, while the TCRdb copy is restricted to in-frame clones and leaves out a portion. The data show about 37,000 clones, approximately 85% seen once. With respect to this clone: No antigen is known for it.

The CDR3 consists of 16 residues. V lost 6 bases and J lost 3; bases outside the gene matches: 10. Germline lookup yields CDR1 SNHLY and CDR2 FYNNEI. The chain links TRBV2 to TRBJ2-3; 9 bases match TRBD2. Material for sequencing was memory CD4+ T cells from PBMCs. This receptor was taken from an adult with COVID-19. CDR3 nucleotide sequence: TGTGCCAGCAGGCGGGAGGGCCTTGGCAGTACAGATACGCAGTATTTT. It specifies CASRREGLGSTDTQYF.